This TCR beta chain was observed in a study of CD8 T cells in Susac syndrome. V gave up 3 bases and J gave up 3 bases; unmatched junction bases: 6. Per the germline V gene, CDR1 is MGHDK and CDR2 is SYGVNS. The CDR3 totals 17 residues. Random hexamers served to reverse transcribe roughly 0.45 to 1 ug RNA. Using its own MiXCR run on the immunoSEQ multiplex PCR reads, TCRdb lists one record per CDR3 protein. The sample contains 200,000 to 250,000 distinct CDR3 sequences, approximately 95% of which appear only once. The specimen was CD4+ T cells from PBMCs. The receptor was isolated from a human donor with multiple sclerosis. The rearrangement links TRBV25-1 to TRBJ2-4; 12 bases line up with TRBD2. The CDR3 bases are TGTGCCAGCAGTGATCCGGGACTAGCGGGCCTCAAAAACATTCAGTACTTC. Translating gives CASSDPGLAGLKNIQYF.